The rows below give T cell receptor beta chains drawn from one sample of a study of CD8+ T cells in alopecia areata. Sequencing used immunoSEQ multiplex PCR; TCRdb keeps in-frame clones, though not all of them. The sample holds 95,000 to 100,000 clones, roughly 60% seen once. Sequenced here: CD8+ T cells sorted from blood, sampled at approximately week 55, from a patient treated with tofacitinib. The receptors originated from a human donor with alopecia areata. CDR3s include the opening cysteine and the closing phenylalanine or tryptophan. A D gene is named only where the DNA matches it firmly. The size of a clone is reported for some rows only, either as once, few or many, or as a class for expanded clones.

few	TRBJ2-5	.	TRBV27	CASRPNEGPPKETQYF	TGTGCCAGCAGACCCAACGAGGGACCGCCGAAAGAGACCCAGTACTTC
.	TRBJ2-3	.	TRBV5-6	CASSLGTPSTDTQYF	TGTGCCAGCAGCTTGGGGACACCTAGCACAGATACGCAGTATTTT
.	TRBJ2-1	TRBD2	TRBV4-1	CASMRTSGNNEQFF	TGCGCCAGCATGAGGACTAGCGGCAACAATGAGCAGTTCTTC
.	TRBJ2-7	TRBD1	TRBV27	CASSLTSDRVDYEQYF	TGTGCCAGCAGTCTAACATCCGACAGGGTAGACTACGAGCAGTACTTC
.	TRBJ2-2	.	TRBV29-1	CSVRSTGELFF	TGCAGCGTTCGTAGCACCGGGGAGCTGTTTTTT
.	TRBJ1-2	.	TRBV7-9	CASSSGQTGENYGYTF	TGTGCCAGCAGCTCAGGACAGACAGGCGAGAACTATGGCTACACCTTC
.	TRBJ2-5	.	TRBV9	CASSVWTAETQYF	TGTGCCAGCAGCGTATGGACGGCGGAGACCCAGTACTTC
.	TRBJ2-1	TRBD1	TRBV5-1	CASSGATGVGEQFF	TGCGCCAGCAGCGGGGCGACAGGGGTTGGTGAGCAGTTCTTC
.	TRBJ2-3	.	TRBV5-1	CASSLGPAAEDTQYF	TGCGCCAGCAGCTTGGGTCCGGCGGCCGAAGATACGCAGTATTTT
.	TRBJ2-7	TRBD1	TRBV27	CASSLGTGASYEQYF	TGTGCCAGCAGTTTAGGGACAGGGGCCTCCTACGAGCAGTACTTC
.	TRBJ2-5	.	TRBV6-1	CASSEGGRAQYF	TGTGCCAGCAGTGAAGGGGGCAGGGCTCAGTACTTC
.	TRBJ2-1	TRBD1	TRBV5-1	CASSGQTGLDEQFF	TGCGCCAGCAGCGGGCAGACAGGGCTCGATGAGCAGTTCTTC
.	TRBJ1-5	.	TRBV19	CASSIGGQGGVQPQHF	TGTGCCAGTAGTATAGGAGGGCAGGGAGGGGTTCAGCCCCAGCATTTT
.	TRBJ1-1	.	TRBV4-1	CASSLRGGNTEAFF	TGCGCCAGCAGCCTACGGGGAGGGAACACTGAAGCTTTCTTT
.	TRBJ2-3	TRBD1	TRBV27	CASHAGTGGLRDTQYF	TGTGCCAGCCATGCCGGGACAGGGGGTTTAAGGGATACGCAGTATTTT
few	TRBJ1-5	.	TRBV7-9	CASSLGGRLQPQHF	TGTGCCAGCAGCTTAGGGGGGCGCCTTCAGCCCCAGCATTTT
once	TRBJ1-1	.	TRBV6-1	CASSDPGEAFF	TGTGCCAGCAGTGATCCAGGGGAAGCTTTCTTT
.	TRBJ1-1	.	TRBV7-6	CASSLVGGTNTEAFF	TGTGCCAGCAGCTTAGTTGGAGGGACGAACACTGAAGCTTTCTTT
many	TRBJ1-1	.	TRBV5-1	CASSFGGRNTEAFF	TGCGCCAGCAGTTTCGGGGGCCGGAACACTGAAGCTTTCTTT
.	TRBJ2-2	.	TRBV30	CAWSPQGWDTGELFF	TGTGCCTGGAGTCCACAGGGCTGGGACACCGGGGAGCTGTTTTTT
.	TRBJ1-2	.	TRBV6-5	CASSYGQGTYYGYTF	TGTGCCAGCAGTTACGGGCAGGGCACTTACTATGGCTACACCTTC
few	TRBJ1-1	.	TRBV5-1	CASSLYAGAEAFF	TGCGCCAGCAGCTTGTATGCAGGGGCTGAAGCTTTCTTT
.	TRBJ1-2	.	TRBV7-9	CASSLTEGKGYGYTF	TGTGCCAGCAGCTTAACGGAGGGGAAGGGATATGGCTACACCTTC
.	TRBJ1-1	.	TRBV2	CASGPEAFF	TGTGCCAGCGGTCCTGAAGCTTTCTTT
.	TRBJ2-1	TRBD1	TRBV7-2	CASSPGTGGLHEQFF	TGTGCCAGCAGCCCCGGGACAGGGGGTCTGCATGAGCAGTTCTTC
.	TRBJ1-1	.	TRBV25-1	CASSEPVDEAFF	TGTGCCAGCAGTGAACCGGTCGATGAAGCTTTCTTT
.	TRBJ2-6	TRBD1	TRBV30	CAWSVRDRANWGANVLTF	TGTGCCTGGAGTGTCCGGGACAGGGCCAATTGGGGGGCCAACGTCCTGACTTTC
.	TRBJ2-1	TRBD2	TRBV10-3	CAISDPDRGDHHNEQFF	TGTGCCATCAGTGACCCAGACCGGGGGGATCATCACAATGAGCAGTTCTTC